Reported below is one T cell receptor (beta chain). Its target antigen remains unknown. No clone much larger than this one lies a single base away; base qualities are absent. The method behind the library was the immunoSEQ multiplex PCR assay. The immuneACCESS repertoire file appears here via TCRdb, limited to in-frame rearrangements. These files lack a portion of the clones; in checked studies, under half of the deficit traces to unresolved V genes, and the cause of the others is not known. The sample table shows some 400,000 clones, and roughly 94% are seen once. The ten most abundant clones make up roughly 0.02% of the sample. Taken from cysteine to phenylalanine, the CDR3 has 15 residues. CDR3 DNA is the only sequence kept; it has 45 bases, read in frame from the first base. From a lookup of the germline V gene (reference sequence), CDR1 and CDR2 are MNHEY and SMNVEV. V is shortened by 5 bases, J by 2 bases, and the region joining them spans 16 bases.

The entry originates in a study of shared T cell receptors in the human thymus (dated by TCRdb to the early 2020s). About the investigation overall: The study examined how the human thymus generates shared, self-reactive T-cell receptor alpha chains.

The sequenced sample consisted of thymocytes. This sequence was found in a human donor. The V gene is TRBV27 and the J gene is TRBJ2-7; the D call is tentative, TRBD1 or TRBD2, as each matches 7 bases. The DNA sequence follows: TGTGCCAGCAGTCCCGGGGGAGGGGGCCCCTACGAGCAGTACTTC. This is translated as CASSPGGGGPYEQYF.